One sample yielded the 5 T cell receptor beta chains listed below, sequenced in a study of T cells after yellow fever vaccination. TCRdb analysed the 5' RACE reads with MiXCR anew, one entry per CDR3 protein. This table holds hundreds of thousands of distinct CDR3 sequences, around 13% found once. The sequencing here drew on CD4+ T cells sorted from PBMCs, taken 15 days after the yellow fever booster vaccination. These receptors all stem from a man aged 18 to 35 who received the YFV17D yellow fever vaccine.

The CDR3 is CASSPSGGRVGANVLTF. The CDR3 DNA sequence: TGTGCCAGCAGCCCCTCCGGGGGGCGGGTTGGGGCCAACGTCCTGACTTTC. This chain connects TRBV7-3 to TRBJ2-6; D possibly corresponds to TRBD2 (7 bases). Looked up from germline, CDR1 is SGHTA and CDR2 is FQGTGA. V was shortened by 5 bases and J by 3 bases, with 17 bases between the two germline ends. The CDR3 consists of 17 residues.

The rearrangement joins TRBV7-9 to TRBJ2-1; D may correspond to TRBD1 or TRBD2 (6 bases each). Per the germline V gene, CDR1 is SEHNR and CDR2 is FQNEAQ (reference sequence). The CDR3 spans 17 residues. The V and J ends lost 7 bases and 7 bases respectively, with 26 bases between them. In nucleotides, the CDR3 is TGTGCCAGCACCTCCTTGGGTGGGGGCAAAGGGGGGAATGAGCAGTTCTTC. Protein sequence: CASTSLGGGKGGNEQFF.

The chain employs TRBV20-1 and TRBJ2-1; D perhaps matches TRBD2 (5 bases). CDR1 DFQATT and CDR2 SNEGSKA come from the germline V gene (reference sequence). The CDR3 length is 14 residues. As DNA, the CDR3 is TGCAGCGGCCGGCTCGGCGGGTCCTACAATGAGCAGTTCTTC. Its translation is CSGRLGGSYNEQFF.

The table lists this clonotype with a few counts. In DNA, the CDR3 is TGTGCCACCAGTGACCCGGGACAGGGAGGGGAGACCCAGTACTTC. Translating it yields CATSDPGQGGETQYF. The chain links TRBV24-1 to TRBJ2-5; 9 nucleotides agree with TRBD1. Trimming removed 4 bases from V and 5 bases from J; junction bases left unmatched: 7. Germline CDR1 reads KGHDR; CDR2 reads SFDVKD. The CDR3 has 15 residues.

The V call is TRBV4-1, the J call TRBJ1-2; D is possibly TRBD1 (5 bases). In germline, CDR1 is MGHRA, CDR2 YSYEKL. V gave up 0 bases and J gave up 2 bases, with 13 bases separating them. The CDR3 runs 16 residues. As DNA, the CDR3 is TGCGCCAGCAGCCAAGATCTGACAGTAAGAAACTATGGCTACACCTTC. This sequence encodes CASSQDLTVRNYGYTF.